These T cell receptor beta chains were read from a single sample in a study of shared clonotypes between healthy human individuals. TCRdb keeps only in-frame clones here, not all; method: immunoSEQ multiplex PCR. In the table there are around 600,000 clones, 95% to 98% of which are singletons. The specimen was naive CD8+ T cells sorted from blood. Receptor source: a man aged 25 to 45 in good health. Both conserved end residues are part of each CDR3. A D gene is named only where the DNA matches it firmly. Clone sizes are given selectively: once, few, many, or a class where the clone is expanded.

v_call: TRBV7-2; clone_size: -; j_call: TRBJ2-1; cdr3_length: 14; d_call: -; cdr3_aa: CASSLGGEGWEQFF; cdr3_nt: TGTGCCAGCAGCTTAGGGGGAGAGGGATGGGAGCAGTTCTTC
v_call: TRBV9; clone_size: -; j_call: TRBJ2-5; cdr3_length: 14; d_call: -; cdr3_aa: CASSVGLFPETQYF; cdr3_nt: TGTGCCAGCAGCGTAGGACTCTTTCCAGAGACCCAGTACTTC
v_call: TRBV5-6; clone_size: once; j_call: TRBJ2-7; cdr3_length: 15; d_call: TRBD2; cdr3_aa: CASSEGTSGSYEQYF; cdr3_nt: TGTGCCAGCAGCGAGGGGACTAGCGGGAGCTACGAGCAGTACTTC
v_call: TRBV28; clone_size: -; j_call: TRBJ2-2; cdr3_length: 17; d_call: -; cdr3_aa: CASLSSFAGSGTGELFF; cdr3_nt: TGTGCCAGCCTCTCTTCGTTTGCGGGAAGCGGCACCGGGGAGCTGTTTTTT
v_call: TRBV10-3; clone_size: -; j_call: TRBJ1-5; cdr3_length: 15; d_call: -; cdr3_aa: CAISDQGTSNQPQHF; cdr3_nt: TGTGCCATCAGTGATCAGGGAACAAGCAATCAGCCCCAGCATTTT
v_call: TRBV9; clone_size: -; j_call: TRBJ2-2; cdr3_length: 14; d_call: -; cdr3_aa: CASSVVGGTGELFF; cdr3_nt: TGTGCCAGCAGCGTAGTCGGGGGCACCGGGGAGCTGTTTTTT
v_call: TRBV28; clone_size: -; j_call: TRBJ1-3; cdr3_length: 14; d_call: -; cdr3_aa: CASSATRTGNTIYF; cdr3_nt: TGTGCCAGCAGTGCCACACGGACTGGAAACACCATATATTTT
v_call: TRBV5-6; clone_size: -; j_call: TRBJ2-5; cdr3_length: 13; d_call: -; cdr3_aa: CASSVDSQETQYF; cdr3_nt: TGTGCCAGCAGCGTGGACAGCCAAGAGACCCAGTACTTC
v_call: TRBV7-6; clone_size: -; j_call: TRBJ2-3; cdr3_length: 15; d_call: -; cdr3_aa: CASSPLPTGLDTQYF; cdr3_nt: TGTGCCAGCAGCCCACTCCCTACAGGGTTGGATACGCAGTATTTT
v_call: TRBV9; clone_size: -; j_call: TRBJ1-2; cdr3_length: 14; d_call: -; cdr3_aa: CASSAPRGAFGYTF; cdr3_nt: TGTGCCAGCAGCGCCCCTCGTGGGGCATTTGGCTACACCTTC
v_call: TRBV9; clone_size: -; j_call: TRBJ2-3; cdr3_length: 17; d_call: TRBD2; cdr3_aa: CASSARLAGGTTDTQYF; cdr3_nt: TGTGCCAGCAGCGCAAGACTAGCGGGAGGTACCACAGATACGCAGTATTTT
v_call: TRBV27; clone_size: -; j_call: TRBJ2-3; cdr3_length: 18; d_call: -; cdr3_aa: CASSFSFFELTRTDTQYF; cdr3_nt: TGTGCCAGCAGTTTTAGTTTCTTCGAGTTGACTCGCACAGATACGCAGTATTTT
v_call: TRBV7-7; clone_size: -; j_call: TRBJ2-7; cdr3_length: 13; d_call: -; cdr3_aa: CASSRNVGGEQYF; cdr3_nt: TGTGCTAGCAGCCGAAACGTAGGGGGCGAGCAGTACTTC
v_call: TRBV7-9; clone_size: once; j_call: TRBJ1-1; cdr3_length: 13; d_call: -; cdr3_aa: CASGGTVDTEAFF; cdr3_nt: TGTGCCAGCGGGGGTACGGTGGATACTGAAGCTTTCTTT
v_call: TRBV19; clone_size: -; j_call: TRBJ2-7; cdr3_length: 15; d_call: TRBD2; cdr3_aa: CASSIGLAGGFEQYF; cdr3_nt: TGTGCCAGTAGTATCGGACTAGCGGGAGGCTTCGAGCAGTACTTC
v_call: TRBV11-2; clone_size: -; j_call: TRBJ2-7; cdr3_length: 15; d_call: TRBD1; cdr3_aa: CASSSTRRTGDEQYF; cdr3_nt: TGTGCCAGCAGCTCAACTCGGAGGACAGGAGACGAGCAGTACTTC
v_call: TRBV28; clone_size: -; j_call: TRBJ2-5; cdr3_length: 14; d_call: TRBD1; cdr3_aa: CASSWDRGSETQYF; cdr3_nt: TGTGCCAGCAGCTGGGACAGGGGATCAGAGACCCAGTACTTC
v_call: TRBV19; clone_size: once; j_call: TRBJ2-5; cdr3_length: 13; d_call: -; cdr3_aa: CASSTVAPETQYF; cdr3_nt: TGTGCCAGTTCTACAGTCGCCCCCGAGACCCAGTACTTC
v_call: TRBV7-2; clone_size: -; j_call: TRBJ2-7; cdr3_length: 13; d_call: -; cdr3_aa: CASSLQGQYEQYF; cdr3_nt: TGTGCCAGCAGCTTACAGGGTCAGTACGAGCAGTACTTC
v_call: TRBV5-5; clone_size: -; j_call: TRBJ2-3; cdr3_length: 13; d_call: -; cdr3_aa: CASSPWITDTQYF; cdr3_nt: TGTGCCAGCAGCCCCTGGATAACAGATACGCAGTATTTT
v_call: TRBV15; clone_size: -; j_call: TRBJ2-7; cdr3_length: 13; d_call: -; cdr3_aa: CATSRLRGVEQYF; cdr3_nt: TGTGCCACCAGCAGACTCCGCGGGGTCGAGCAGTACTTC
v_call: TRBV29-1; clone_size: -; j_call: TRBJ2-5; cdr3_length: 14; d_call: -; cdr3_aa: CSVVLAGFLETQYF; cdr3_nt: TGCAGCGTTGTATTGGCAGGGTTTTTGGAGACCCAGTACTTC
v_call: TRBV6-5; clone_size: -; j_call: TRBJ1-1; cdr3_length: 12; d_call: -; cdr3_aa: CASSYSVGEAFF; cdr3_nt: TGTGCCAGCAGTTACTCTGTCGGGGAAGCTTTCTTT
v_call: TRBV7-2; clone_size: -; j_call: TRBJ2-3; cdr3_length: 16; d_call: TRBD1; cdr3_aa: CASEGIGTGSTDTQYF; cdr3_nt: TGTGCCAGCGAGGGGATTGGGACAGGGAGCACAGATACGCAGTATTTT
v_call: TRBV30; clone_size: -; j_call: TRBJ1-2; cdr3_length: 14; d_call: -; cdr3_aa: CAWVGQYLDDGYTF; cdr3_nt: TGTGCCTGGGTTGGACAGTATCTTGACGATGGCTACACCTTC
v_call: TRBV12-5; clone_size: -; j_call: TRBJ2-2; cdr3_length: 19; d_call: TRBD2; cdr3_aa: CASGSLLAGGPSNTGELFF; cdr3_nt: TGTGCTAGTGGATCCCTGCTAGCGGGAGGGCCCTCGAACACCGGGGAGCTGTTTTTT
v_call: TRBV15; clone_size: -; j_call: TRBJ2-1; cdr3_length: 14; d_call: TRBD2; cdr3_aa: CATRPRGSGNEQFF; cdr3_nt: TGTGCCACCAGGCCCCGCGGGAGTGGAAATGAGCAGTTCTTC
v_call: TRBV10-1; clone_size: -; j_call: TRBJ2-3; cdr3_length: 16; d_call: TRBD2; cdr3_aa: CASSETSGSVTDTQYF; cdr3_nt: TGCGCCAGCAGTGAAACTAGCGGGAGCGTCACAGATACGCAGTATTTT
v_call: TRBV6-5; clone_size: -; j_call: TRBJ2-1; cdr3_length: 14; d_call: TRBD2; cdr3_aa: CASSTLAEINEQFF; cdr3_nt: TGTGCCAGCAGTACACTAGCGGAGATCAATGAGCAGTTCTTC
v_call: TRBV7-3; clone_size: once; j_call: TRBJ2-7; cdr3_length: 14; d_call: TRBD1; cdr3_aa: CASRRPGQVYEQYF; cdr3_nt: TGTGCCAGCAGGCGACCGGGACAGGTATACGAGCAGTACTTC
v_call: TRBV2; clone_size: -; j_call: TRBJ2-3; cdr3_length: 15; d_call: -; cdr3_aa: CASSRTGTSTDTQYF; cdr3_nt: TGTGCCAGCAGCAGAACCGGGACTAGCACAGATACGCAGTATTTT
v_call: TRBV30; clone_size: -; j_call: TRBJ1-1; cdr3_length: 13; d_call: TRBD1; cdr3_aa: CAWRSTGTNEAFF; cdr3_nt: TGTGCCTGGAGATCGACAGGGACGAATGAAGCTTTCTTT
v_call: TRBV29-1; clone_size: -; j_call: TRBJ2-7; cdr3_length: 14; d_call: TRBD1; cdr3_aa: CSVGWDRGRDEQYF; cdr3_nt: TGCAGCGTTGGTTGGGACAGGGGACGGGACGAGCAGTACTTC
v_call: TRBV4-3; clone_size: -; j_call: TRBJ2-7; cdr3_length: 15; d_call: TRBD1; cdr3_aa: CASSQVVTGLYEQYF; cdr3_nt: TGCGCCAGCAGCCAAGTGGTGACAGGGCTCTACGAGCAGTACTTC
v_call: TRBV5-1; clone_size: once; j_call: TRBJ2-7; cdr3_length: 14; d_call: -; cdr3_aa: CASSLQGTSYEQYF; cdr3_nt: TGCGCCAGCAGCTTGCAAGGTACCTCCTACGAGCAGTACTTC
v_call: TRBV11-2; clone_size: -; j_call: TRBJ2-1; cdr3_length: 12; d_call: -; cdr3_aa: CASSQGGGEQFF; cdr3_nt: TGTGCCAGCAGCCAAGGGGGTGGAGAGCAGTTCTTC
v_call: TRBV18; clone_size: -; j_call: TRBJ1-1; cdr3_length: 13; d_call: -; cdr3_aa: CASSPSPETEAFF; cdr3_nt: TGTGCCAGCTCACCCTCTCCGGAGACTGAAGCTTTCTTT
v_call: TRBV5-5; clone_size: -; j_call: TRBJ2-7; cdr3_length: 14; d_call: TRBD1; cdr3_aa: CASSTTGSSYEQYF; cdr3_nt: TGTGCCAGCAGCACGACAGGGAGCTCCTACGAGCAGTACTTC
v_call: TRBV5-6; clone_size: -; j_call: TRBJ2-7; cdr3_length: 14; d_call: TRBD1; cdr3_aa: CASGTGTGPTEQYF; cdr3_nt: TGTGCCAGCGGGACGGGGACAGGACCTACAGAGCAGTACTTC